These 11 T cell receptor beta chains came from one sample sequenced in a study of T cells after yellow fever vaccination (dated by TCRdb to the late 2010s). Library prep was done by 5' RACE. TCRdb lists the instrument as Illumina NovaSeq 6000. The raw public data were reprocessed by TCRdb itself: fastp quality trimming at Q25, MiXCR clonotype calling, in-frame beta chains only. Each CDR3 protein appears once, grouped with its most common genes and DNA. A total of approximately 93,000 distinct CDR3 sequences appear in this sample, roughly 5.8% of them only once. Clones ranked in the top ten supply 35% to 50% of the sample. The sample's treatment or condition label, decoded: live attenuated yellow fever vaccine strain. Sequenced material: CD8+ T cells sorted from PBMCs, taken 10 days after the yellow fever booster vaccination. These receptors all stem from a man in his late teens or twenties who received the YFV17D yellow fever vaccine.

In this sample, this clonotype turned up many times. CDR3 in amino acids: CSARDLGGHGPVGPQHF. CDR3 coding DNA: TGCAGTGCTAGAGATTTAGGGGGACACGGGCCCGTAGGGCCCCAGCATTTT. The chain is built from TRBV20-1 and TRBJ1-5; a weak D match, TRBD1 (6 bases). The germline CDR1 and CDR2 sequences are DFQATT and SNEGSKA (reference sequence). This CDR3 region has 17 residues. The V gene lost 0 bases and the J gene lost 9 bases, with 24 bases spanning the gap.

The CDR3 is CASSQDTGTNEKLFF. The CDR3 nucleotides are TGCGCCAGCAGCCAAGATACAGGAACTAATGAAAAACTGTTTTTT. V is TRBV4-3 and J is TRBJ1-4; D is possibly TRBD1 (5 bases). The germline CDR1 and CDR2 sequences are LGHNA and YSLEER. The CDR3 runs to 15 residues. Trimming pared 0 bases from V and 1 base from J, leaving 6 bases between.

The chain couples TRBV7-6 to TRBJ2-5, with a possible D match to TRBD2 (5 bases). Per the germline V gene, CDR1 is SGHVS and CDR2 is FNYEAQ. This CDR3 comprises 13 residues. The V end was cut by 8 bases, the J end by 2 bases, with 12 bases between. The CDR3 DNA is TGTGCCAGCGCAGCGGTTCTTCAAGAGACCCAGTACTTC. As protein: CASAAVLQETQYF.

The CDR3 spells CASSLLGGNEKLFF. The CDR3 bases are TGTGCCAGCAGCTTACTTGGCGGTAATGAAAAACTGTTTTTT. The gene calls are TRBV7-9 and TRBJ1-4; the D is unclear. This CDR3 region has 14 residues. Per the germline V gene, CDR1 is SEHNR and CDR2 is FQNEAQ (reference sequence). Deletions cut 2 bases from V and 4 bases from J, with 8 bases between.

This clonotype was recorded many times. The chain carries TRBV6-5 and TRBJ2-7, with D possibly being TRBD1 (6 bases). The germline gives CDR1 MNHEY, CDR2 SVGAGI. This CDR3 comprises 13 residues. Trimming left V 8 bases short and J 3 bases short, with 14 bases between. This CDR3 is CASSTGSRYEQYF. CDR3 DNA: TGTGCCAGCTCAACAGGGTCGCGCTACGAGCAGTACTTC.

This clonotype showed up just a few times. The chain is built from TRBV6-5 and TRBJ2-2; D gene ambiguous. Trimming took off 4 bases at V and 6 bases at J, with 6 bases between the two ends. This CDR3 is built from 12 residues. Germline V lookup: CDR1 MNHEY, CDR2 SVGAGI. In DNA form, the CDR3 reads TGTGCCAGCAGTTTTCTAGCCGGGGAGCTGTTTTTT. Translated: CASSFLAGELFF.

This clonotype appeared a few times. The chain joins TRBV5-1 to TRBJ1-1, with TRBD1 matching over 8 bases. The CDR3 length is 15 residues. The V segment lost 4 bases and the J segment 8 bases; nucleotides outside the gene matches: 13. Germline CDR1 reads SGHRS; CDR2 reads YFSETQ. CDR3: CASSERQGPVPEAFF. CDR3 sequence (DNA): TGCGCCAGCAGCGAACGACAGGGGCCGGTCCCCGAAGCTTTCTTT. Complete variable domain (other parts from reference TRBV5-1 and TRBJ1-1): KAGVTQTPRYLIKTRGQQVTLSCSPISGHRSVSWYQQTPGQGLQFLFEYFSETQRNKGNFPGRFSGRQFSNSRSEMNVSTLELGDSALYLCASSERQGPVPEAFFGQGTRLTVV.

The chain carries TRBV11-2 and TRBJ2-7, with D perhaps matching TRBD1 (6 bases). Trimming removed 5 bases at V and 6 bases at J, with 11 bases between. There are 12 residues in the CDR3. The germline V gene encodes CDR1 SGHAT and CDR2 FQNNGV. CDR3 in amino acids: CASSIQGSEQYF. The CDR3 region has the DNA TGTGCCAGCAGCATACAGGGTTCCGAGCAGTACTTC.

In this sample, this clonotype turned up many times. The rearrangement joins TRBV29-1 to TRBJ1-5, with D hard to call. There are 13 residues in the CDR3. Germline CDR1 and CDR2: SQVTM and ANQGSEA. The V gene lost 4 bases and the J gene lost 6 bases, with 13 bases spanning the gap. CDR3 in DNA: TGCAGCGTTGCCGAGGCAGGTGGTCAGCCCCAGCATTTT. It yields the protein CSVAEAGGQPQHF.

DNA for the CDR3: TGTGCCAGCAATCAGGGGTTGAACACTGAAGCTTTCTTT. Translation: CASNQGLNTEAFF. The rearrangement uses TRBV6-5 and TRBJ1-1; weak D call: TRBD1 (6 bases). This CDR3 contains 13 residues. Trimming removed 7 bases from V and 0 bases from J, with 9 bases in between. CDR1 is MNHEY and CDR2 is SVGAGI in the germline V gene.

In its sample, this clonotype was seen a few times. The chain joins TRBV4-1 to TRBJ2-2; 7 bases align to TRBD2. Looked up from germline, CDR1 is MGHRA and CDR2 is YSYEKL. The J segment lost 4 bases and the V segment lost 0 bases, leaving 14 bases of the junction unmatched. The CDR3 consists of 19 residues. This chain's CDR3 is CASSQDPELASVGTGELFF. CDR3 nucleotides: TGCGCCAGCAGCCAAGATCCTGAACTAGCGAGTGTGGGCACCGGGGAGCTGTTTTTT.